These 30 T cell receptor beta chains were all obtained from the same sample, sequenced in a study of siplizumab effects on memory and regulatory T cells. Data came from immunoSEQ multiplex PCR; TCRdb stores just in-frame clones and leaves some out. This sample has over 85,000 clones, with around 90% found just once. Sequenced input: CD4+ T cells sorted from blood. Receptors were obtained from a human donor in good health.

In DNA, the CDR3 is TGCGCCAGCAGCCAAGTGGGGGGCGGGAGAATCGGGGAGCTGTTTTTT. This sequence encodes CASSQVGGGRIGELFF. The V call is TRBV4-1, the J call TRBJ2-2; possible D gene TRBD2, 7 bases. Between the trimmed V and J ends, which lost 1 base and 7 bases, there was a span of 16 bases. Germline V gene lookup returns CDR1 MGHRA and CDR2 YSYEKL. The length of the CDR3 is 16 residues.

The chain couples TRBV7-6 to TRBJ2-7; TRBD2 matches at 14 bases. This CDR3 comprises 14 residues. Per the germline V gene, CDR1 is SGHVS and CDR2 is FNYEAQ. The J segment lost 7 bases and the V segment lost 6 bases, leaving 5 bases of the junction unmatched. This CDR3 is CASRGTSGSGEQYF. The CDR3 nucleotides are TGTGCCAGCAGAGGGACTAGCGGGAGTGGTGAGCAGTACTTC.

The genes are TRBV7-3 and TRBJ2-5, with D maybe TRBD2 (5 bases). The CDR3 has 15 amino acids. Germline V CDR1 and CDR2: SGHTA, FQGTGA. Trimming stripped 4 bases from V and 6 bases from J, with 18 bases between. The DNA of the CDR3 is TGTGCCAGCAGCTCCGCCGGGGATGGGAGTAAGACCCAGTACTTC. Its protein is CASSSAGDGSKTQYF.

The CDR3 loop is CATSRDQGVLDYGYTF. Written as DNA, the CDR3 is TGTGCCACCAGCAGAGATCAAGGGGTACTGGACTATGGCTACACCTTC. The chain has TRBV15 and TRBJ1-2; D possibly corresponds to TRBD1 (5 bases). CDR3 length equals 16 residues. V was cut by 0 bases and J by 3 bases, with 14 bases left in between. Germline CDR1 and CDR2: LNHNV and YYDKDF (reference sequence). The full variable domain, completed using reference TRBV15 and TRBJ1-2, is DAMVIQNPRYQVTQFGKPVTLSCSQTLNHNVMYWYQQKSSQAPKLLFHYYDKDFNNEADTPDNFQSRRPNTSFCFLDIRSPGLGDTAMYLCATSRDQGVLDYGYTFGSGTRLTVV.

The chain is built from TRBV5-1 and TRBJ2-6; no clear D. Looked up from germline, CDR1 is SGHRS and CDR2 is YFSETQ. Trimming pared 4 bases from V and 0 bases from J, leaving 17 bases between. The CDR3 covers 18 residues. The CDR3 sequence is CASSPTLGSFSGANVLTF. The DNA of the CDR3 is TGCGCCAGCAGCCCGACACTGGGTAGTTTCTCTGGGGCCAACGTCCTGACTTTC. The entire variable domain, with the rest obtained from reference TRBV5-1 and TRBJ2-6, is as follows: KAGVTQTPRYLIKTRGQQVTLSCSPISGHRSVSWYQQTPGQGLQFLFEYFSETQRNKGNFPGRFSGRQFSNSRSEMNVSTLELGDSALYLCASSPTLGSFSGANVLTFGAGSRLTVL.

The genes are TRBV6-5 and TRBJ2-1; TRBD1 matches 10 bases. Germline lookup yields CDR1 MNHEY and CDR2 SVGAGI. The CDR3 extends over 15 amino acids. The junction had 3 bases not matched to a gene; V was cut back by 5 bases and J by 2 bases. DNA for the CDR3: TGTGCCAGCAGTCCGGGACAGGGGACCTACAATGAGCAGTTCTTC. As protein: CASSPGQGTYNEQFF.

The chain carries TRBV11-2 and TRBJ1-1; 9 nucleotides align to TRBD1. The germline V gene has CDR1 SGHAT and CDR2 FQNNGV. This CDR3 contains 13 residues. V lost 5 bases, J lost 4 bases, and 2 bases stayed unmatched. This CDR3 is CASSRQGGTEAFF. The CDR3 nucleotides are TGTGCCAGCAGCCGACAGGGGGGCACTGAAGCTTTCTTT.

J is TRBJ2-1 and V is TRBV30; D is uncertain. Trimming cost V 1 base and J 12 bases, with 13 bases left between them. CDR1 is GTSNPN, CDR2 SVGIG, per germline (reference sequence). This CDR3 has 12 residues. CDR3 sequence (DNA): TGTGCCTGGAGTGGGACCCCCTCAGGGCAGTTCTTC. Translating gives CAWSGTPSGQFF.

The chain has TRBV6-1 and TRBJ2-5; 9 nucleotides line up with TRBD2. V shed 7 bases, J shed 5 bases, and the junction held 5 bases outside the gene matches. CDR1 MNHNS and CDR2 SASEGT come from the germline V gene. The length of the CDR3 is 13 residues. In DNA form, the CDR3 reads TGTGCCAGCAACGACAGCGGGAGGGAGACCCAGTACTTC. This encodes CASNDSGRETQYF.

The chain combines TRBV2 with TRBJ2-7; 8 bases are a match to TRBD1. The length of the CDR3 is 14 residues. Germline CDR1 is SNHLY and CDR2 is FYNNEI. J lost 0 bases, V lost 5 bases, and 3 bases had no gene match. DNA of the CDR3: TGTGCCAGCAGTAGGGACAGGAGCTCCTACGAGCAGTACTTC. It translates to CASSRDRSSYEQYF.

CDR3 in amino acids: CAWGGAFGPNNEQFF. CDR3 nucleotide sequence: TGTGCCTGGGGTGGGGCCTTCGGACCGAACAATGAGCAGTTCTTC. J is TRBJ2-1 and V is TRBV30; D is perhaps TRBD1 (5 bases). Germline V gives CDR1 GTSNPN, CDR2 SVGIG (reference sequence). The CDR3 covers 15 residues. Trimming cost V 5 bases and J 5 bases, with 19 bases left between them.

This clone was observed a handful of times. The genes are TRBV11-1 and TRBJ2-3; no clear D gene. The CDR3 has 13 residues. V was cut by 5 bases and J by 4 bases, with 10 bases left in between. CDR1 and CDR2 from the germline V gene are SGHAT and FQDESV (reference sequence). The CDR3 here is CASSLTWADTQYF. CDR3 DNA: TGTGCCAGCAGCCTCACCTGGGCAGATACGCAGTATTTT.

The chain links TRBV5-4 to TRBJ2-3, with 7 bases identical to TRBD2. V lost 4 bases and J lost 0; bases outside the gene matches: 5. Germline loops: CDR1 SGHNT, CDR2 YYREEE (reference sequence). The CDR3 is 15 residues long. The CDR3 region has the DNA TGTGCCAGCAGCCTAAGCGGGGTCAGCACAGATACGCAGTATTTT. Residues: CASSLSGVSTDTQYF. Looking up the rest from reference TRBV5-4 and TRBJ2-3 gives the full variable domain: ETGVTQSPTHLIKTRGQQVTLRCSSQSGHNTVSWYQQALGQGPQFIFQYYREEENGRGNFPPRFSGLQFPNYSSELNVNALELDDSALYLCASSLSGVSTDTQYFGPGTRLTVL.

In DNA, the CDR3 is TGTGCCAGCAGCTTAAGTCGTTGGGATACGCAGTATTTT. Amino acids: CASSLSRWDTQYF. J is TRBJ2-3 and V is TRBV7-7; D is ambiguous. Germline CDR1 is SSHAT and CDR2 is FNYEAQ (reference sequence). Trimming removed 2 bases at V and 6 bases at J, with 9 bases between. The CDR3 is made up of 13 amino acids.

The chain employs TRBV6-5 and TRBJ1-1; D may be TRBD1 (5 bases). Trimming pared 5 bases from V and 6 bases from J, leaving 16 bases between. The germline gives CDR1 MNHEY, CDR2 SVGAGI. The CDR3 length is 14 residues. The CDR3 loop is CASSTRFVTAEAFF. CDR3 bases: TGTGCCAGCAGTACCCGCTTCGTGACAGCTGAAGCTTTCTTT.

The chain is built from TRBV5-1 and TRBJ2-3; either TRBD1 or TRBD2 may fit D (6 bases each). The CDR3 loop spans 15 amino acids. V lost 5 bases and J lost 1, with 14 bases in between. Germline CDR1 is SGHRS and CDR2 is YFSETQ. The CDR3, as DNA: TGCGCCAGCAGATCAGCGGAGGGGGGCACAGATACGCAGTATTTT. It specifies CASRSAEGGTDTQYF.

The chain recombines TRBV18 with TRBJ1-3; 7 nucleotides agree with TRBD1. V shed 2 bases, J shed 3 bases, and the junction held 4 bases outside the gene matches. Germline values: CDR1 KGHSH, CDR2 LQKENI. This CDR3 spans 15 amino acids. The CDR3 spells CASSPGRQGGNTIYF. Written as DNA, the CDR3 is TGTGCCAGCTCACCAGGTCGACAGGGTGGAAACACCATATATTTT.

The gene calls are TRBV4-2 and TRBJ1-2, with D possibly being TRBD1 (5 bases). V was clipped by 1 base and J by 4 bases, with 13 bases between them. CDR3 length: 15 amino acids. The germline gives CDR1 LGHNA, CDR2 YNFKEQ. The CDR3 DNA reads as TGTGCCAGCAGCCAAGCTTCGGGGGTTCGCTATGGCTACACCTTC. Amino acid sequence: CASSQASGVRYGYTF.

The genes are TRBV4-1 and TRBJ1-3; maybe TRBD1 (6 bases). Trimming removed 4 bases at V and 5 bases at J, with 9 bases between. Germline values: CDR1 MGHRA, CDR2 YSYEKL. The CDR3 has 13 residues. The CDR3 protein is CASSPGHRNTIYF. The CDR3, as DNA: TGCGCCAGCAGCCCGGGACATCGAAACACCATATATTTT.

CDR3 amino acids: CASSLGGAGAETQYF. CDR3 sequence (DNA): TGTGCCAGCAGCTTGGGGGGGGCAGGGGCAGAGACCCAGTACTTC. The chain couples TRBV5-4 to TRBJ2-5; D tentatively reads TRBD1 or TRBD2 (6 bases each). V lost 0 bases and J lost 4, with 13 bases in between. Looked up from germline, CDR1 is SGHNT and CDR2 is YYREEE (reference sequence). CDR3 length: 15 amino acids.

The V and J genes are TRBV10-2 and TRBJ1-1; possibly TRBD1 for D (6 bases). Germline CDR1 and CDR2: WSHSY and SAAADI. V dropped 8 bases and J dropped 8 bases, with 12 bases sitting between them. The CDR3 covers 11 residues. The CDR3 region has the DNA TGCGCCAGCCGGAAGGGGGGGGAAGCTTTCTTT. It yields the protein CASRKGGEAFF.

J is TRBJ1-1 and V is TRBV29-1; maybe TRBD1 (5 bases). Per the germline V gene, CDR1 is SQVTM and CDR2 is ANQGSEA. V was clipped by 7 bases and J by 0 bases, with 15 bases between them. The CDR3 extends over 14 amino acids. The CDR3 region has the DNA TGCAGCGCTGCAGTCGGGGGTATGAACACTGAAGCTTTCTTT. Its translation: CSAAVGGMNTEAFF.

This chain uses TRBV5-5 with TRBJ2-7; D is unresolved. Germline-derived CDR1 and CDR2 are SGHKS and YYEKEE (reference sequence). Trimming took 0 bases from V and 12 from J, leaving 10 bases between them. The CDR3 runs to 11 residues. The CDR3 nucleotides are TGTGCCAGCAGCTTGGCTACAGTCCTGTACTTC. Translated, it gives CASSLATVLYF. Looking up the rest from reference TRBV5-5 and TRBJ2-7 gives the full variable domain: DAGVTQSPTHLIKTRGQQVTLRCSPISGHKSVSWYQQVLGQGPQFIFQYYEKEERGRGNFPDRFSARQFPNYSSELNVNALLLGDSALYLCASSLATVLYFGPGTRLTVT.

This clone appeared a single time. The chain combines TRBV9 with TRBJ2-1; possibly TRBD1 or TRBD2 for D (5 bases each). V lost 1 base and J 5 bases, leaving 16 bases between the germline ends. CDR1 SGDLS and CDR2 YYNGEE come from the germline V gene. The CDR3 extends over 16 amino acids. CDR3 in amino acids: CASSVIPGAYDNEQFF. CDR3 bases: TGTGCCAGCAGCGTAATCCCCGGGGCCTACGACAATGAGCAGTTCTTC.

The chain combines TRBV2 with TRBJ2-7, with D possibly being TRBD1 (5 bases). Trimming took 4 bases from V and 1 from J, leaving 20 bases between them. Germline values: CDR1 SNHLY, CDR2 FYNNEI. The CDR3 is 17 residues long. The CDR3 region is CASSVPGSREPSYEQYF. In DNA, the CDR3 is TGTGCCAGCAGTGTACCTGGTAGCAGGGAACCTTCCTACGAGCAGTACTTC.

The rearrangement joins TRBV27 to TRBJ2-1; 7 positions match TRBD2. The CDR3 runs 16 residues. With V trimmed by 2 bases and J by 4 bases, 8 bases remained unmatched. From germline, CDR1 is MNHEY and CDR2 SMNVEV (reference sequence). In nucleotides, the CDR3 is TGTGCCAGCAGTTTAGTTGGGAGGGCCTATTACAATGAGCAGTTCTTC. Translating gives CASSLVGRAYYNEQFF.

This CDR3 is CASSLDPRVLSGNTIYF. The CDR3 nucleotides read TGTGCCAGCAGCCTTGACCCCCGGGTCCTCTCTGGAAACACCATATATTTT. The chain uses TRBV11-2 and TRBJ1-3; D is unclear. V was pared by 5 bases and J by 0 bases, with 17 bases between. This CDR3 comprises 17 residues. The germline V gene encodes CDR1 SGHAT and CDR2 FQNNGV.

The chain has TRBV7-8 and TRBJ1-3; 7 bases line up with TRBD1. The CDR3 spans 16 residues. Germline V gene lookup returns CDR1 SGHVS and CDR2 FQNEAQ. V was pared by 4 bases and J by 2 bases, with 8 bases of the junction left unmatched. The CDR3 DNA is TGTGCCAGCAGCTCCACCCCCGACAGGGCTGGAAACACCATATATTTT. Its protein product is CASSSTPDRAGNTIYF.

This clone was seen a handful of times. The chain joins TRBV9 to TRBJ1-2; possible D gene TRBD1, 5 bases. The CDR3 is made up of 14 amino acids. The V gene's germline CDR1 is SGDLS and CDR2 YYNGEE. V was pared by 0 bases and J by 5 bases, with 11 bases between. The DNA for the CDR3 is TGTGCCAGCAGCGTAGCTAGGGGAGGGTATGGCTACACCTTC. It specifies CASSVARGGYGYTF.

The rearrangement links TRBV12-5 to TRBJ2-1; no firm D call. The CDR3 length is 14 residues. The ends were cut back, 6 bases at V and 0 bases at J, with 9 bases in the middle. Germline V gene sequence: CDR1 LGHNT, CDR2 FRNRAP. CDR3 nucleotide sequence: TGTGCTAGTGGCCATCCCGACTCCTACAATGAGCAGTTCTTC. It specifies CASGHPDSYNEQFF.